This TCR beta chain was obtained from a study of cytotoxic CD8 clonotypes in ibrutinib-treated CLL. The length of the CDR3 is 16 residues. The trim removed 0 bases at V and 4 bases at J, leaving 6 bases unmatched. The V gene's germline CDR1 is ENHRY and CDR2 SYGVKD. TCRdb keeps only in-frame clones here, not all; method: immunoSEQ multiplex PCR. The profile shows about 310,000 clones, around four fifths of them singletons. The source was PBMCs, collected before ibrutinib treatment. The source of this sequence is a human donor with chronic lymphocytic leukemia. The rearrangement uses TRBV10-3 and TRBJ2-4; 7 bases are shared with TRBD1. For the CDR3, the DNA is TGTGCCATCAGTGAGTCAAGGACAGGACCGAAAAACATTCAGTACTTC. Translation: CAISESRTGPKNIQYF.